This T cell receptor beta chain was sequenced for a study of blood T cell repertoires in COVID-19. Study background: In each case, the material was cDNA or gDNA derived from T cells, B-cell-depleted T cells, or PBMCs.

Per the original data handling: Amplification of reference gene primers provided the estimated nucleated cell counts. Sequencing used immunoSEQ multiplex PCR; TCRdb keeps in-frame clones, though not all of them. The V and J calls and the clone size are those of that table, but D and trimming were determined from the DNA. Counted here are under 300,000 clones, 85% to 90% occurring once; the ten biggest clones make up approximately 12%. Patients in Seattle were enrolled during active infection, then followed longitudinally. Per the germline V gene, CDR1 is SNHLY and CDR2 is FYNNEI. The CDR3 runs to 16 residues. V gave up 11 bases and J gave up 1 base; unmatched junction bases: 6.

The sequencing sample was made of peripheral blood. The receptor's source is a young woman with COVID-19, enrolled during active disease. The chain recombines TRBV2 with TRBJ2-6; TRBD1 matches 12 bases. The CDR3 coding sequence is TGTGCCTCTCGGGGACAGGGGGCGTCTGGGGCCAACGTCCTGACTTTC. It yields the protein CASRGQGASGANVLTF.